This T cell receptor beta chain was identified in a study of post-analysis software for immune sequencing data. General observations from the study: Batch-matched samples strongly co-clustered by F measure. There were a few TRBV segments more frequent in patients than controls, and TRBV5-6, TRBV5-1 and TRBV20-1 were among them.

From germline, CDR1 is SQVTM and CDR2 ANQGSEA. The CDR3 spans 15 residues. V was pared by 6 bases and J by 1 base, with 18 bases between. This clonotype was recorded once. Its antigen is not identified. Unique molecular identifiers tagged the TCR beta cDNA libraries. TCRdb called the PCR reads again in MiXCR, with one record for every CDR3 protein. The sample includes 650,000 to 850,000 distinct CDR3 sequences, 46% seen only once; the top ten take approximately 4.4%. The V and J genes are TRBV29-1 and TRBJ1-1; D possibly corresponds to TRBD1 (6 bases). The TCR sequence derives from a girl aged 10-17 years with multiple sclerosis. The sample consisted of blood. CDR3 region: CSVKKRGGENTEAFF. The CDR3 coding sequence is TGCAGCGTCAAAAAAAGGGGGGGAGAGAACACTGAAGCTTTCTTT.